The T cell receptor beta chain under discussion was sequenced for a study of blood T cell repertoires in COVID-19 (dated by TCRdb to 2020 to 2022). About the investigation overall: The collaborator samples originated in the United States, Italy and Spain and spanned the acute and convalescent phases of COVID-19. The material from the prospective study consisted of cDNA or gDNA derived from T cells, B-cell-depleted T cells, or PBMCs. Deeply sampled blood TCRbeta repertoires from subjects exposed to, actively infected with, or recovered from COVID-19 were included in the dataset. The repertoires were released in a freely available public database intended as a resource for research on the immune response to SARS-CoV-2. The samples were drawn from the first 160 participants of the ongoing ImmuneRACE study and from 950 to 1,500 subjects provided by 6 global collaborators. Sample metadata almost always included a de-identified subject ID, COVID-19 status, age in years and sex. Where HLA class I and class II types were available, the types were taken from metadata supplied by the sample provider, not from assay-based typing.

For this chain, trimming is 6 bases at the V end and 7 bases at the J end, and the number of junction bases without a gene match is 10. From the germline V gene (reference sequence), CDR1 is LGHDT and CDR2 is YNNKEL. The CDR3 starts with the cysteine, ends with the phenylalanine, and has 14 residues. The entry retains the CDR3 DNA only, 42 bases that are in frame from base 1. As for this clone: Its antigen is still unknown. Base quality data are lacking; no much larger clone is found one base away.

The immunoSEQ Assay, a bias-controlled multiplex PCR, was used to amplify TCRbeta CDR3 regions from genomic DNA. The published analysis was carried out like this. Nucleated cell counts per sample were estimated from amplification of reference gene primers within the assay. To quantify the absolute abundance of each unique TCRbeta CDR3 rearrangement, sequence reads were collapsed and filtered. Productive Simpson clonality was computed per sample as the square root of Simpson's diversity index over productive rearrangements. TCRdb carries this immuneACCESS record with in-frame sequences only. Its versions omit some clonotypes, under half of them owing to an unresolved V gene in the studies checked, with the rest unexplained. The V and J calls and clone size were taken over from that table, and D and trimming were inferred from the DNA. In all, the sample holds fewer than 100,000 clones, and 91% of those were seen once. Jointly, the top ten make up 1.5% to 2% of the sample.

Points the paper makes about the study in general: The quantity of clinical and demographic metadata differed by source and by participant and was supplied without curation.

Collaborating institutions collected whole blood in K2EDTA tubes following their own protocols. Collaborator samples were shipped for TCRbeta analysis as frozen whole blood, isolated PBMCs, or DNA extracted from either sample type. The sequence is built from TRBV3-1 (or the pseudogene TRBV3-2) and TRBJ2-7, and 9 bases in between align with TRBD1. The TCR sequence derives from a woman between 50 and 59 years old in a cohort sampled during active COVID-19. The sample consisted of peripheral blood. CDR3 region: CASRRGQGTGEQYF. The DNA sequence is TGTGCCAGCAGACGCGGACAGGGGACGGGGGAGCAGTACTTC.